The 27 T cell receptor beta chains below were found in one sample sequenced in a study of blood T cells in healthy people across ages. A second about 7 to 11 cycle PCR used barcoded and J-beta primers. Each CDR3 protein is one row after TCRdb ran MiXCR on the 5' RACE reads. The sample contains roughly 680,000 distinct CDR3 sequences, around 45% of which appear only once. The specimen sequenced was blood. Source of these receptors: a woman aged 60-75 years in good health.

This sequence joins TRBV5-1 and TRBJ2-5, with TRBD1 matching 10 bases. The J call is doubtful: the DNA matches TRBJ2-7 better. The length of the CDR3 is 14 residues. From germline, CDR1 is SGHRS and CDR2 YFSETQ. CDR3 amino acids: CASSPGQGINEQYF. The CDR3 bases are TGCGCCAGCAGCCCGGGACAGGGGATAAACGAGCAGTACTTC.

The V gene is TRBV29-1, the J gene TRBJ2-3; 9 nucleotides agree with TRBD2. The CDR3 covers 16 residues. CDR1 SQVTM and CDR2 ANQGSEA come from the germline V gene. J was trimmed by 3 bases and V by 6 bases; bases with no gene match: 13. CDR3 amino acids: CSVLAGEMADTDTQYF. In DNA form, the CDR3 reads TGCAGCGTCTTAGCGGGAGAAATGGCTGATACAGATACGCAGTATTTT.

This clonotype appeared a single time. The chain employs TRBV6-6 and TRBJ2-3, with TRBD2 matching 11 bases. V trimming: 8 bases; J trimming: 4 bases; junction bases outside the gene matches: 5. CDR1 and CDR2 from the germline V gene are MNHNY and SVGAGI (reference sequence). The CDR3 sequence is 14 residues long. The CDR3 spells CASASGRRADTQYF. The CDR3, as DNA: TGTGCCAGCGCTAGCGGGAGGCGGGCAGATACGCAGTATTTT.

This clonotype has a handful of counts. V and J are TRBV7-9 and TRBJ2-5; 8 bases line up with TRBD2. The V and J ends lost 1 base and 4 bases, in that order; junction bases with no gene match: 5. Germline CDR1 and CDR2: SEHNR and FQNEAQ (reference sequence). The length of the CDR3 is 15 residues. CDR3 amino acids: CASSLEREFPETQYF. The DNA for the CDR3 is TGTGCCAGCAGCTTAGAGCGGGAGTTCCCAGAGACCCAGTACTTC.

This clonotype has only one observation. A much larger clone differs by one base, so this may be a read error. The chain has TRBV28 and TRBJ1-1; D possibly corresponds to TRBD1 (5 bases). Germline-derived CDR1 and CDR2 are MDHEN and SYDVKM. The CDR3 is 13 amino acids. The CDR3 loop is CASSLTDITEVFF. DNA of the CDR3: TGTGCCAGCAGTTTGACAGATATCACTGAAGTTTTCTTT.

In this sample, this clonotype turned up a few times. The chain combines TRBV7-2 with TRBJ2-3, with TRBD2 matching 7 bases. Germline CDR1 is SGHTA and CDR2 is FQGNSA. The CDR3 sequence is 14 residues long. Losses at the gene ends were 3 bases for V and 5 bases for J; bases not matched to a gene: 5. The CDR3 nucleotides read TGTGCCAGCAGCTTTCGGGCGGGAGAAGATACGCAGTATTTT. This gives the protein CASSFRAGEDTQYF.

For this clonotype: One junction end disagrees with the germline gene, perhaps due to a read error. V usage is TRBV7-8 and J usage is TRBJ2-3; TRBD1 might be the D (6 bases). Germline CDR1 SGHVS, CDR2 FQNEAQ. This CDR3 spans 14 amino acids. The CDR3 bases are TGTGCCAGCAGCCGGGACACCGCCACAGATACGCGGTATTTT. It encodes CASSRDTATDTRYF.

The chain is built from TRBV7-3 and TRBJ2-2, with D perhaps TRBD1 or TRBD2 (5 bases each). This CDR3 has 14 amino acids. Germline V gene sequence: CDR1 SGHTA, CDR2 FQGTGA. V dropped 1 base and J dropped 4 bases, with 7 bases sitting between them. The CDR3 DNA follows: TGTGCCAGCAGCTTAAATGGGGGCACCGGGGAGCTGTTTTTT. Translating it yields CASSLNGGTGELFF.

The rearrangement links TRBV30 to TRBJ2-1; D gene unclear. CDR3 length equals 14 residues. Germline-derived CDR1 and CDR2 are GTSNPN and SVGIG (reference sequence). The V end was cut by 7 bases, the J end by 0 bases, with 13 bases between. The CDR3 DNA reads as TGTGCCTTGAATAGGGTGGGCTCCTACAATGAGCAGTTCTTC. This sequence encodes CALNRVGSYNEQFF.

V is TRBV4-3 and J is TRBJ2-5; 7 nucleotides match TRBD1. Germline V gene lookup returns CDR1 LGHNA and CDR2 YSLEER. The CDR3 spans 15 residues. J was trimmed by 11 bases and V by 3 bases; bases with no gene match: 15. Here the CDR3 reads CASSQRQGTYNEQYF. In DNA, the CDR3 is TGCGCCAGCAGCCAGCGACAGGGCACCTACAATGAGCAGTACTTC.

Only a few counts were recorded for this clonotype. The chain recombines TRBV10-3 with TRBJ2-7; 8 bases line up with TRBD1. This CDR3 region has 14 residues. Germline CDR1 reads ENHRY; CDR2 reads SYGVKD. Losses at the gene ends were 10 bases for V and 0 bases for J; bases not matched to a gene: 8. The DNA of the CDR3 is TGTGCCACCTCCGGACAGGGAGCCTCCTACGAGCAGTACTTC. It yields the protein CATSGQGASYEQYF.

The chain has TRBV20-1 and TRBJ2-1; TRBD2 agrees at 13 bases. V was pared by 5 bases and J by 9 bases, with 7 bases of the junction left unmatched. CDR3 size: 14 residues. Germline V lookup: CDR1 DFQATT, CDR2 SNEGSKA (reference sequence). The CDR3 DNA reads TGCAGTGCTTGTGGACTAGCGGGAGTCTTTGAGCAGTTCTTC. This gives the protein CSACGLAGVFEQFF.

This rearrangement joins TRBV20-1 to TRBJ2-3, with 10 bases fitting TRBD1. CDR3 length equals 15 residues. Germline V gene data show CDR1 as DFQATT and CDR2 as SNEGSKA (reference sequence). V dropped 5 bases and J dropped 1; count of bases not matched to a gene: 6. CDR3: CSAYRQGARTDTQYF. The DNA of the CDR3 is TGCAGTGCTTATCGACAGGGGGCTCGCACAGATACGCAGTATTTT.

The V gene is TRBV2, the J gene TRBJ1-2, with D perhaps matching TRBD1 (6 bases). The CDR3 runs to 14 residues. The germline gives CDR1 SNHLY, CDR2 FYNNEI. V lost 6 bases and J 6 bases, leaving 17 bases between the germline ends. The CDR3 loop is CASRKTGFTDGYTF. In DNA form, the CDR3 reads TGTGCCAGCAGAAAAACAGGGTTTACCGATGGCTACACCTTC.

V and J are TRBV5-5 and TRBJ1-2; 9 nucleotides agree with TRBD1. Unmatched junction bases numbered 4, after V lost 2 bases and J lost 2 bases. Germline V gene data show CDR1 as SGHKS and CDR2 as YYEKEE (reference sequence). This CDR3 has 15 residues. The CDR3 sequence is CASSFVDRGNYGYTF. DNA for the CDR3: TGTGCCAGCAGCTTTGTGGACAGGGGAAACTATGGCTACACCTTC.

V gene TRBV21-1 combines with J gene TRBJ2-5; no DNA check was done on the table's D call, TRBD1. TRBV21-1 is recorded as a pseudogene. The CDR3 sequence is 15 residues long. CDR3 protein: CASSTKTGGQETQYF. In DNA, the CDR3 is TGTGCCAGCAGCACCAAGACAGGGGGGCAAGAGACCCAGTACTTC.

This clonotype appeared a few times. The chain joins TRBV7-2 to TRBJ2-1; 15 bases fit TRBD2. The V and J ends lost 5 bases and 2 bases, in that order; junction bases with no gene match: 7. Germline CDR1 and CDR2: SGHTA and FQGNSA. The CDR3 has 18 amino acids. CDR3 sequence reads: CASSQGTSGRRPYNEQFF. The CDR3 bases are TGTGCCAGCAGCCAGGGGACTAGCGGGAGGAGGCCCTACAATGAGCAGTTCTTC.

This clonotype was counted a few times. The rearrangement joins TRBV7-2 to TRBJ2-5; 9 nucleotides line up with TRBD1. This CDR3 contains 14 residues. Germline-derived CDR1 and CDR2 are SGHTA and FQGNSA. V lost 5 bases, J lost 9 bases, and 10 bases stayed unmatched. CDR3 sequence reads: CASSTTGTGRAQYF. In DNA form, the CDR3 reads TGTGCCAGCAGCACCACCGGGACAGGGCGGGCCCAGTACTTC.

This clonotype was seen more than once but under ten times. The chain combines TRBV7-2 with TRBJ2-7; no clear D gene. CDR1 SGHTA and CDR2 FQGNSA come from the germline V gene. V lost 8 bases and J lost 4, with 9 bases in between. The CDR3 covers 11 residues. CDR3 coding DNA: TGTGCCAGCGCCGTGGCGTACGAGCAGTACTTC. This translates into CASAVAYEQYF.

This clonotype was observed a handful of times. V usage is TRBV3-1 and J usage is TRBJ2-7; 7 positions match TRBD2. The V gene end was trimmed by 1 base and the J gene end by 6 bases; junction bases not matched to a gene: 6. CDR3 size: 14 residues. From germline, CDR1 is LGHDT and CDR2 YNNKEL (reference sequence). CDR3 amino acids: CASSQGGRAGEQYF. The CDR3 nucleotides read TGTGCCAGCAGCCAAGGCGGGAGAGCGGGCGAGCAGTACTTC.

In its sample, this clonotype was seen a few times. The rearrangement uses TRBV24-1 and TRBJ2-5, with TRBD1 identical over 9 bases. CDR1 is KGHDR and CDR2 is SFDVKD in the germline V gene. V lost 4 bases and J lost 4; bases outside the gene matches: 6. The CDR3 runs to 15 residues. The CDR3 region is CATSDLTGGRETQYF. The CDR3 region has the DNA TGTGCCACCAGTGACCTGACAGGGGGAAGAGAGACCCAGTACTTC.

V usage is TRBV4-3 and J usage is TRBJ2-1, with no clear D. The CDR3 runs 15 residues. V was clipped by 1 base and J by 1 base, with 8 bases between them. CDR1 is LGHNA, CDR2 YSLEER, per germline. This CDR3 is CASSQGAVSYNEQFF. Written as DNA, the CDR3 is TGCGCCAGCAGCCAAGGGGCAGTTTCCTACAATGAGCAGTTCTTC.

This clonotype has just a few counts. The chain has TRBV9 and TRBJ2-1; D perhaps matches TRBD2 (6 bases). Germline V gene lookup returns CDR1 SGDLS and CDR2 YYNGEE. V was trimmed by 1 base and J by 8 bases, leaving 13 bases between them. This CDR3 comprises 14 residues. The CDR3 protein is CASSVRDSDHEQFF. The CDR3 DNA reads as TGTGCCAGCAGCGTACGGGACTCAGATCATGAGCAGTTCTTC.

This chain links TRBV18 with TRBJ2-7; TRBD2 agrees at 13 bases. Germline V gene sequence: CDR1 KGHSH, CDR2 LQKENI. This CDR3 contains 16 residues. The V gene end was trimmed by 6 bases and the J gene end by 1 base; junction bases not matched to a gene: 6. In DNA form, the CDR3 reads TGTGCCAGCTCCCAACTAGCGGGAGGGACTTCCTACGAGCAGTACTTC. Amino acids: CASSQLAGGTSYEQYF.

This chain uses TRBV6-2 or TRBV6-3 with TRBJ1-2, with 8 positions matching TRBD1. Germline V gene sequence: CDR1 MNHEY, CDR2 SVGEGT. J gave up 8 bases and V 0 bases, and 8 bases lay outside the gene matches. The CDR3 contains 15 residues. The CDR3 protein is CASSYSLRTGSGYTF. In nucleotides, the CDR3 is TGTGCCAGCAGTTACTCGCTGAGGACAGGGAGCGGCTACACCTTC.

The CDR3 DNA sequence: TGTGCCAGCAGCCGTCTCGGCCTGGGCTCCTACAATGAGCAGTTCTTC. Translated: CASSRLGLGSYNEQFF. The rearrangement links TRBV7-2 to TRBJ2-1; D uncertain. The length of the CDR3 is 16 residues. V gave up 5 bases and J gave up 0 bases, with 14 bases separating them. Germline V CDR1 and CDR2: SGHTA, FQGNSA.

J is TRBJ1-1 and V is TRBV4-3; unclear D gene. The CDR3 spans 17 residues. The V end was cut by 1 base, the J end by 0 bases, with 15 bases between. CDR1 is LGHNA, CDR2 YSLEER, per germline. The DNA of the CDR3 is TGCGCCAGCAGCCAAGGGGCTGCGCGACACATGAACACTGAAGCTTTCTTT. This encodes CASSQGAARHMNTEAFF.